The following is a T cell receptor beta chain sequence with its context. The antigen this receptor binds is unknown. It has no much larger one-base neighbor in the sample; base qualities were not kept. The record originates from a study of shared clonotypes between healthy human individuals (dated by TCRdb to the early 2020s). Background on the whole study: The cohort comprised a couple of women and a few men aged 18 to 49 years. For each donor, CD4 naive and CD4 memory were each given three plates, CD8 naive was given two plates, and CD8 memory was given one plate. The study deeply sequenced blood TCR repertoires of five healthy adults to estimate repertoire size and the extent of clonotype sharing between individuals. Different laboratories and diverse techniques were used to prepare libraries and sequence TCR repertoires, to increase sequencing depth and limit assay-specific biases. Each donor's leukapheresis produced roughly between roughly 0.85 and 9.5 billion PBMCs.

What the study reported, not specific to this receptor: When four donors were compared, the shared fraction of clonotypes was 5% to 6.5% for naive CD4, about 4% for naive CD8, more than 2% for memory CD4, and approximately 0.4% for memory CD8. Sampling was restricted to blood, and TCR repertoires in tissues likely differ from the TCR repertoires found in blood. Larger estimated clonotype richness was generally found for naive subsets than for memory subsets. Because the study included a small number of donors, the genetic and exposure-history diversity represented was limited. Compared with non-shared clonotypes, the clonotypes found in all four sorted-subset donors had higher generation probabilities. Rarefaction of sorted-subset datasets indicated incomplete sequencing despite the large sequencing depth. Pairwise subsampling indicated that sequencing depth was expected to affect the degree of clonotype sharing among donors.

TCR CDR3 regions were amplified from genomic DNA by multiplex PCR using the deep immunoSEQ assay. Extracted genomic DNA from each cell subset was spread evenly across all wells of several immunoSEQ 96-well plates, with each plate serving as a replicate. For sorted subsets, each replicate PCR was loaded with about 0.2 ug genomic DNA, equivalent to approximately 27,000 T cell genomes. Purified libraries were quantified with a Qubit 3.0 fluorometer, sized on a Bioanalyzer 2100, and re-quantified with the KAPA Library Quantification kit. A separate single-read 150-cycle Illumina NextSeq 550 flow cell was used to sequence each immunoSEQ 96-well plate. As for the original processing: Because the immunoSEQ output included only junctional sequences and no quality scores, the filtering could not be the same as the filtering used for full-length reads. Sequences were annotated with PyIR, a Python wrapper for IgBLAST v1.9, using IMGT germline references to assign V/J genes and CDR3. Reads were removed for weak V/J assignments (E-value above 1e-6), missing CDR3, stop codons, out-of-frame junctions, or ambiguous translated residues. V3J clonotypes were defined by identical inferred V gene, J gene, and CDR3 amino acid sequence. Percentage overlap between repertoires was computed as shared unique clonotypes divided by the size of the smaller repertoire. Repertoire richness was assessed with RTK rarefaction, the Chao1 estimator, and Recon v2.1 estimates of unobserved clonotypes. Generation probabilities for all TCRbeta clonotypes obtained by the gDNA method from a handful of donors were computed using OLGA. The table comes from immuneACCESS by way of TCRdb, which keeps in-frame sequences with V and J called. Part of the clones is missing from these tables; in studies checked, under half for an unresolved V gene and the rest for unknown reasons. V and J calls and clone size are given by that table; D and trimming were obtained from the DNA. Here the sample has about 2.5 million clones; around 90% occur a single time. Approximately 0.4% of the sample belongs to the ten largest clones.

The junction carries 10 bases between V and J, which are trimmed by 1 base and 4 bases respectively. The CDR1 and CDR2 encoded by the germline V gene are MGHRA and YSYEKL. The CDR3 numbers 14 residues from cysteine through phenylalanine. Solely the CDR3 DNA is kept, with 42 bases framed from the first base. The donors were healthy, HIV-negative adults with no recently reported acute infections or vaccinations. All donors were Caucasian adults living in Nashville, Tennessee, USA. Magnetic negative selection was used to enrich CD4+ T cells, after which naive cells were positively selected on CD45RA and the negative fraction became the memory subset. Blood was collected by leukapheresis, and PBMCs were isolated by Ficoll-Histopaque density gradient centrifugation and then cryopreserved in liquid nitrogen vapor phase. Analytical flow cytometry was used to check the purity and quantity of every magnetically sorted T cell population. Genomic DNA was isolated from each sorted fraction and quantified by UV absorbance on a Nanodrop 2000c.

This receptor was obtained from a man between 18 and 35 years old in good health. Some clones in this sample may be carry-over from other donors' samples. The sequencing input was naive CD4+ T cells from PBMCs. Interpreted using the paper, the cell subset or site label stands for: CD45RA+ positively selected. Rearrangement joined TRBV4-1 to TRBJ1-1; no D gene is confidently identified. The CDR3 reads CASSQVRAGTEAFF. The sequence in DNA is TGCGCCAGCAGCCAAGTCCGCGCGGGCACTGAAGCTTTCTTT.